The 10 T cell receptor beta chains given below trace back to one sample, sequenced in a study of CD8+ T cells in alopecia areata. The authors extracted RNA and reverse transcribed it into cDNA as the sequencing template. TCRdb keeps only in-frame clones here, not all; method: immunoSEQ multiplex PCR. The data show 200,000 to 250,000 clones, with roughly two fifths seen just once and 0.48% held by the top ten. Specified treatment: oral pan-JAK inhibitor, 5-10 mg twice daily. The material sequenced was CD4+ T cells sorted from blood, taken around week 34, from a patient treated with tofacitinib. The source of these receptors is a human donor with alopecia areata.

This clone has more than one count but fewer than ten. The chain joins TRBV5-1 to TRBJ2-7; TRBD1 might be the D (6 bases). Per the germline V gene, CDR1 is SGHRS and CDR2 is YFSETQ. V shed 2 bases and J shed 1 base, with 10 bases lying between them. The CDR3 totals 14 residues. DNA for the CDR3: TGCGCCAGCAGCTTTCACAGGGATTCCTACGAGCAGTACTTC. As protein: CASSFHRDSYEQYF.

This clone was found a few times. J is TRBJ2-5 and V is TRBV7-8; D may be TRBD2 (6 bases). The CDR3 has 15 amino acids. Between the trimmed V and J ends, which lost 4 bases and 5 bases, there was a span of 17 bases. Germline lookup yields CDR1 SGHVS and CDR2 FQNEAQ. The CDR3 bases are TGTGCCAGCAGCTCGGAGGAGGGCCGGGGGGAGACCCAGTACTTC. Encoded protein: CASSSEEGRGETQYF.

This clone was found a few times. This chain uses TRBV6-6 with TRBJ1-1; weak D call: TRBD1 (5 bases). Looked up from germline, CDR1 is MNHNY and CDR2 is SVGAGI (reference sequence). V lost 0 bases to trimming and J lost 1 base, with 9 bases between them. The CDR3 loop spans 15 amino acids. The CDR3 DNA reads as TGTGCCAGCAGTTACTCGCAGGGAAGGAACACTGAAGCTTTCTTT. Translation: CASSYSQGRNTEAFF.

The gene calls are TRBV6-5 and TRBJ2-7; the D is unclear. Germline V CDR1 and CDR2: MNHEY, SVGAGI. The CDR3 is 14 residues long. The germline V and J ends were trimmed by 7 bases and 2 bases, with 15 bases remaining between them. The CDR3 region has the DNA TGTGCCAGCATCCAGGCAGGCCCGCCCTACGAGCAGTACTTC. Translating it yields CASIQAGPPYEQYF.

CDR3: CASSEWDRQRHQPQHF. In nucleotides, the CDR3 is TGTGCCAGCAGTGAATGGGACAGGCAGAGGCATCAGCCCCAGCATTTT. This rearrangement joins TRBV6-1 to TRBJ1-5, with 8 bases lining up with TRBD1. The V gene's germline CDR1 is MNHNS and CDR2 SASEGT. The J segment lost 5 bases and the V segment lost 2 bases, leaving 8 bases of the junction unmatched. CDR3 size: 16 residues.

The chain uses TRBV9 and TRBJ2-7; the D is unclear. This CDR3 is built from 14 residues. V dropped 4 bases and J dropped 3 bases, with 14 bases sitting between them. The V gene's germline CDR1 is SGDLS and CDR2 YYNGEE. The CDR3, as DNA: TGTGCCAGCAGCAGAGGACCTCCCGACTACGAGCAGTACTTC. This sequence encodes CASSRGPPDYEQYF.

The V call is TRBV9, the J call TRBJ2-3; 13 bases map to TRBD2. CDR1 and CDR2 (germline): SGDLS, YYNGEE. The CDR3 is 17 residues long. V gave up 3 bases and J gave up 0 bases; unmatched junction bases: 4. The chain's CDR3 is CASSGGTSGASTDTQYF. Written as DNA, the CDR3 is TGTGCCAGCAGCGGGGGGACTAGCGGGGCCAGCACAGATACGCAGTATTTT.

The chain employs TRBV1 and TRBJ2-5. TRBV1 is labeled a pseudogene. This CDR3 contains 14 residues. DNA for the CDR3: TGCACCAGCAGCCAAGGGGTTGGGGGAGAGACCCAGTACTTC. Protein sequence: CTSSQGVGGETQYF.

This chain connects TRBV7-2 to TRBJ1-1; the D gene is possibly TRBD1 (5 bases). The CDR3 sequence is 16 residues long. Germline V gene lookup returns CDR1 SGHTA and CDR2 FQGNSA. Deletions cut 5 bases from V and 5 bases from J, with 21 bases between. The CDR3 region has the DNA TGTGCCAGCAGCCCTCGGGGGGATCGAACGAGTACTGAAGCTTTCTTT. It specifies CASSPRGDRTSTEAFF.

This clone showed up just a few times. The chain combines TRBV6-5 with TRBJ1-1; 9 bases agree with TRBD1. The CDR3 extends over 15 amino acids. Germline V lookup: CDR1 MNHEY, CDR2 SVGAGI. The ends lost 0 bases at V and 4 bases at J; junction bases unmatched: 3. The CDR3 DNA reads TGTGCCAGCAGTTACTCCCGGGACAGGGTCACTGAAGCTTTCTTT. Residues: CASSYSRDRVTEAFF.